A selection of T cell receptor beta chains follows, all from one sample in a study of OX40 agonist ivuxolimab in advanced cancers. The method was immunoSEQ multiplex PCR; TCRdb's version includes in-frame clones alone and lacks a portion of them. The sample records 100,000 or so clones, around nine tenths being singletons. The starting material was CD4+ or CD8+ T cells sorted from blood, obtained in a trial of the OX40 agonist ivuxolimab. The source of these receptors is an adult with an advanced solid tumor such as melanoma, head and neck, liver or kidney cancer. CDR3s include the opening cysteine and the closing phenylalanine or tryptophan. A D gene is named only where the DNA matches it firmly.

CDR3 protein,V gene,J gene,CDR3 length,D gene
CASSSPTGMQETQYF,TRBV28,TRBJ2-5,15,TRBD1
CASGRGEAGGLGELFF,TRBV2,TRBJ2-2,16,TRBD2
CASSPGLQETQYF,TRBV5-1,TRBJ2-5,13,.
CASTERGGARTEAFF,TRBV6-1,TRBJ1-1,15,.
CASSLGGQTYYEQYF,TRBV11-3,TRBJ2-7,15,.
CASSQDTGWGTDTQYF,TRBV4-3,TRBJ2-3,16,.
CASSVNRADTQYF,TRBV2,TRBJ2-3,13,.
CASRAGTAVQETQYF,TRBV21-1,TRBJ2-5,15,.
CASRPGLASRTQYF,TRBV19,TRBJ2-5,14,TRBD2
CASSLGQGSSPLHF,TRBV5-1,TRBJ1-6,14,TRBD1
CASSQATSGIYEQYF,TRBV4-2,TRBJ2-7,15,TRBD2
CATSRDSPLAGGHEQFF,TRBV15,TRBJ2-1,17,TRBD2
CASSQDRTSENIQYF,TRBV4-1,TRBJ2-4,15,TRBD2
CASSFTGNTEAFF,TRBV7-3,TRBJ1-1,13,.
CASSEALRTSGKQFF,TRBV2,TRBJ2-1,15,TRBD2
CASSLIAGVMNTQYF,TRBV7-3,TRBJ2-3,15,TRBD2
CASSSRQTDTQYF,TRBV7-3,TRBJ2-3,13,.
CASSVGRAGLNTEAFF,TRBV9,TRBJ1-1,16,.
CASSQDVAGPYEQYF,TRBV4-2,TRBJ2-7,15,TRBD2
CASSFQGTDTQYF,TRBV9,TRBJ2-3,13,.
CASSLGAGRRGGTGELFF,TRBV5-4,TRBJ2-2,18,TRBD2
CSVVLLQGAQETQYF,TRBV29-1,TRBJ2-5,15,.
CASSFTGTNYNEQFF,TRBV28,TRBJ2-1,15,TRBD2
CASSLVGTSGEKLFF,TRBV5-1,TRBJ1-4,15,.
CASRRIRTEAFF,TRBV21-1,TRBJ1-1,12,.
CATSRAGQGAGEQYF,TRBV15,TRBJ2-7,15,TRBD1
CASSESPSEKNEQFF,TRBV2,TRBJ2-1,15,.
CASSPQWGEWGNEQFF,TRBV5-1,TRBJ2-1,16,.
CSVTGLAETWEQYF,TRBV29-1,TRBJ2-7,14,TRBD2
CASSSSGSLSEQFF,TRBV7-3,TRBJ2-1,14,TRBD2
CASSLRKEGNTEAFF,TRBV7-9,TRBJ1-1,15,.
CASSLGVSYEQYF,TRBV5-6,TRBJ2-7,13,.
CASSRTGYEQYF,TRBV9,TRBJ2-7,12,.
CASSLARGNGANVLTF,TRBV7-9,TRBJ2-6,16,.
CSGALEGRGGTEAFF,TRBV29-1,TRBJ1-1,15,.
CASSLGRNTIYF,TRBV11-2,TRBJ1-3,12,.
CASSSGPLDGYNEQFF,TRBV5-1,TRBJ2-1,16,.
CASSRKREGGEQYF,TRBV6-6,TRBJ2-7,14,TRBD2
CASSLTGASNEKLFF,TRBV28,TRBJ1-4,15,TRBD1
CAISGSGAGEQYF,TRBV10-3,TRBJ2-7,13,TRBD2
CASSEAGGRGNYGYTF,TRBV6-1,TRBJ1-2,16,TRBD1
CASCKRVTSGQGGQPQHF,TRBV28,TRBJ1-5,18,TRBD1
CASSLVAATIYF,TRBV7-2,TRBJ1-3,12,.
CASKVLTGELFF,TRBV28,TRBJ2-2,12,.
CASSSSTGAGWETQYF,TRBV7-6,TRBJ2-5,16,.
CASSEAGGADLNGYTF,TRBV6-1,TRBJ1-2,16,.
CASRASSYEQYF,TRBV2,TRBJ2-7,12,.
CASSLGQQNTEAFF,TRBV5-6,TRBJ1-1,14,.
CASSLSTGTYEQYF,TRBV18,.,14,TRBD1
CASRLGAGYEQYF,TRBV6-1,TRBJ2-7,13,.
CASNPGPAGEQYF,TRBV9,TRBJ2-7,13,.
CAISEGQDYEQYF,TRBV10-3,TRBJ2-7,13,TRBD1
CSGGRTGELFF,TRBV29-1,TRBJ2-2,11,.